Presented here are 20 T cell receptor beta chains from one specimen sequenced in a study of control samples from healthy donors and cancer patients. TCRdb's copy holds only in-frame clones and misses some; the assay was immunoSEQ multiplex PCR. This repertoire shows 150,000 to 200,000 clones, about 93% found once; its top ten account for over 1.1%. Sequencing was carried out using blood. The receptors originated from a man aged 18 to 35 in good health.

V and J are TRBV6-5 and TRBJ1-1; D might be TRBD1 (5 bases). The germline V gene has CDR1 MNHEY and CDR2 SVGAGI. Trimming took off 7 bases at V and 0 bases at J, with 12 bases between the two ends. This CDR3 has 14 amino acids. CDR3 sequence: CASTNSGVNTEAFF. The CDR3 DNA sequence: TGTGCCAGCACCAATTCGGGGGTGAACACTGAAGCTTTCTTT.

The V call is TRBV19, the J call TRBJ1-2; no reliable D call. The germline V gene has CDR1 LNHDA and CDR2 SQIVND (reference sequence). This CDR3 is built from 13 residues. Trimming cost V 3 bases and J 5 bases, with 10 bases left between them. The CDR3 sequence: CASSIETEYGYTF. Here the CDR3 DNA reads TGTGCCAGTAGTATCGAGACGGAATATGGCTACACCTTC.

The J gene is TRBJ2-5, the V gene TRBV5-6; D call uncertain. The V gene's germline CDR1 is SGHDT and CDR2 YYEEEE. Trimming pared 3 bases from V and 2 bases from J, leaving 17 bases between. CDR3 size: 16 residues. The DNA for the CDR3 is TGTGCCAGCAGCTGGACCCTGGACGGCAGACAAGAGACCCAGTACTTC. Translating gives CASSWTLDGRQETQYF.

J is TRBJ1-4 and V is TRBV4-1; D may be TRBD1 (5 bases). V was shortened by 0 bases and J by 8 bases, with 16 bases between the two germline ends. The CDR3 totals 16 residues. Germline V gene data show CDR1 as MGHRA and CDR2 as YSYEKL. The CDR3 is CASSQEFAGMVEKLFF. The CDR3 region has the DNA TGCGCCAGCAGCCAAGAGTTCGCAGGGATGGTAGAAAAACTGTTTTTT.

This chain joins TRBV2 and TRBJ1-2; 9 bases map to TRBD1. The CDR3 sequence is 14 residues long. Trimming removed 6 bases from V and 3 bases from J; junction bases left unmatched: 5. Germline CDR1 and CDR2: SNHLY and FYNNEI. CDR3 residues: CASRNRGRDYGYTF. CDR3 in DNA: TGTGCCAGCAGGAACAGGGGGCGCGACTATGGCTACACCTTC.

The V and J genes are TRBV29-1 and TRBJ1-1; 8 nucleotides match TRBD1. The CDR3 covers 13 residues. The V and J ends lost 4 bases and 3 bases, in that order; junction bases with no gene match: 4. Per germline, CDR1 SQVTM and CDR2 ANQGSEA. The CDR3 sequence is CSVGTGLDTEAFF. The CDR3 DNA reads TGCAGCGTTGGGACAGGGCTGGACACTGAAGCTTTCTTT.

This clone was seen once. The chain employs TRBV5-8 and TRBJ2-1; possible D gene TRBD2, 5 bases. Germline V gene data show CDR1 as SGHTS and CDR2 as YDEGEE. This CDR3 region has 14 residues. V lost 5 bases and J 6 bases, leaving 15 bases between the germline ends. The CDR3 protein is CASSLLGGPNEQFF. In DNA, the CDR3 is TGTGCCAGCAGTTTGTTAGGAGGTCCCAATGAGCAGTTCTTC.

The J gene is TRBJ1-2, the V gene TRBV5-1; D unresolved. The CDR3 consists of 14 residues. Trimming shortened V by 2 bases and J by 5 bases, and 13 bases separated the two germline ends. Looked up from germline, CDR1 is SGHRS and CDR2 is YFSETQ. The CDR3 DNA is TGCGCCAGCAGCTTACTCGGGAATTTGTATGGCTACACCTTC. Protein: CASSLLGNLYGYTF. The whole variable domain, filled in from reference TRBV5-1 and TRBJ1-2, reads KAGVTQTPRYLIKTRGQQVTLSCSPISGHRSVSWYQQTPGQGLQFLFEYFSETQRNKGNFPGRFSGRQFSNSRSEMNVSTLELGDSALYLCASSLLGNLYGYTFGSGTRLTVV.

The V call is TRBV3-1 (or the pseudogene TRBV3-2), the J call TRBJ2-2; 12 nucleotides match TRBD2. V shed 2 bases and J 6 bases; nucleotides not matched to a gene: 4. The CDR3 loop spans 16 amino acids. Germline V gene sequence: CDR1 LGHDT, CDR2 YNNKEL (reference sequence). This CDR3 is CASSQYLAGGSGELFF. The CDR3 nucleotides are TGTGCCAGCAGCCAATATCTAGCGGGGGGGTCCGGGGAGCTGTTTTTT.

The CDR3 nucleotides are TGTGCCAGCAGCGGGACAGGCTATAATTCACCCCTCCACTTT. As protein: CASSGTGYNSPLHF. The V and J genes are TRBV25-1 and TRBJ1-6, with 8 bases lining up with TRBD1. Germline CDR1 MGHDK, CDR2 SYGVNS. V was pared by 6 bases and J by 3 bases, with 1 base of the junction left unmatched. There are 14 residues in the CDR3.

The chain recombines TRBV7-4 with TRBJ1-2; D unresolved. V shed 5 bases and J shed 3 bases, with 1 base lying between them. CDR1 is SGHVT, CDR2 SQSDAQ, per germline. The CDR3 extends over 10 amino acids. For the CDR3, the DNA is TGTGCCAGCAGCGACTATGGCTACACCTTC. Its protein is CASSDYGYTF.

The chain carries TRBV6-7 and TRBJ1-6; D ambiguous. TRBV6-7 has ORF status, its function being uncertain. The CDR3 runs to 13 residues. Trimming cost V 2 bases and J 8 bases, with 7 bases left between them. The CDR3 protein is CASSYEAHSPLHF. CDR3 sequence (DNA): TGTGCCAGCAGTTACGAGGCCCATTCACCCCTCCACTTT.

The chain recombines TRBV6-6 with TRBJ1-5; D is unresolved. V was pared by 5 bases and J by 3 bases, with 14 bases between. CDR3 length: 15 amino acids. The germline CDR1 and CDR2 sequences are MNHNY and SVGAGI (reference sequence). The CDR3 spells CASSEPGQVNQPQHF. CDR3 nucleotides: TGTGCCAGCAGTGAGCCGGGCCAGGTCAATCAGCCCCAGCATTTT.

This chain joins TRBV27 and TRBJ2-7; D is ambiguous. CDR1 is MNHEY and CDR2 is SMNVEV in the germline V gene (reference sequence). There are 13 residues in the CDR3. V gave up 4 bases and J gave up 2 bases, with 9 bases separating them. CDR3 amino acids: CASSSLGTYEQYF. The CDR3 DNA reads TGTGCCAGCAGTTCCCTCGGTACCTACGAGCAGTACTTC.

CDR3 DNA: TGTGCCAGTAGTTCCCGGGACAGGGGTGTCCACGAGCAGTACTTC. This codes for CASSSRDRGVHEQYF. The chain has TRBV19 and TRBJ2-7; 10 bases agree with TRBD1. With V trimmed by 5 bases and J by 5 bases, 9 bases remained unmatched. Looked up from germline, CDR1 is LNHDA and CDR2 is SQIVND (reference sequence). This CDR3 has 15 amino acids. Variable domain in full (rest from reference TRBV19 and TRBJ2-7): DGGITQSPKYLFRKEGQNVTLSCEQNLNHDAMYWYRQDPGQGLRLIYYSQIVNDFQKGDIAEGYSVSREKKESFPLTVTSAQKNPTAFYLCASSSRDRGVHEQYFGPGTRLTVT.

The rearrangement joins TRBV30 to TRBJ2-7; a possible D gene is TRBD1 (5 bases). The germline gives CDR1 GTSNPN, CDR2 SVGIG (reference sequence). The CDR3 is 13 residues long. V shed 2 bases and J shed 7 bases, with 15 bases lying between them. The CDR3 region has the DNA TGTGCCTGGAGTCAGATTAAGGGGTTGGAGCAGTACTTC. This codes for CAWSQIKGLEQYF. Variable domain in full (rest from reference TRBV30 and TRBJ2-7): SQTIHQWPATLVQPVGSPLSLECTVEGTSNPNLYWYRQAAGRGLQLLFYSVGIGQISSEVPQNLSASRPQDRQFILSSKKLLLSDSGFYLCAWSQIKGLEQYFGPGTRLTVT.

The chain employs TRBV6-5 and TRBJ2-7, with 7 bases aligning to TRBD1. The V and J ends lost 8 bases and 4 bases, in that order; junction bases with no gene match: 11. CDR1 and CDR2 from the germline V gene are MNHEY and SVGAGI. The CDR3 runs 14 residues. This CDR3 is CASVLEGQKYEQYF. CDR3 nucleotide sequence: TGTGCCAGCGTTTTAGAGGGACAGAAATACGAGCAGTACTTC.

The rearrangement links TRBV2 to TRBJ2-3; D may be TRBD2 (6 bases). Germline CDR1 reads SNHLY; CDR2 reads FYNNEI. Trimming left V 0 bases short and J 3 bases short, with 10 bases between. The CDR3 consists of 15 residues. The CDR3 DNA sequence: TGTGCCAGCAGTGAAGCGGGGGGTATGACAGATACGCAGTATTTT. This gives the protein CASSEAGGMTDTQYF.

The chain joins TRBV9 to TRBJ2-7, with D tentatively TRBD1 (5 bases). The CDR3 length is 16 residues. V gave up 3 bases and J gave up 6 bases, with 22 bases separating them. Germline-derived CDR1 and CDR2 are SGDLS and YYNGEE. As DNA, the CDR3 is TGTGCCAGCAGCGGAAGAAGCACGACCCCAGGGTCCGAGCAGTACTTC. Translated: CASSGRSTTPGSEQYF. The whole variable domain, remainder taken from reference TRBV9 and TRBJ2-7, is DSGVTQTPKHLITATGQRVTLRCSPRSGDLSVYWYQQSLDQGLQFLIQYYNGEERAKGNILERFSAQQFPDLHSELNLSSLELGDSALYFCASSGRSTTPGSEQYFGPGTRLTVT.

The chain carries TRBV5-5 and TRBJ2-7; D perhaps matches TRBD1 (6 bases). The CDR3 runs 12 residues. Germline CDR1 and CDR2: SGHKS and YYEKEE (reference sequence). With 1 base removed from V and 7 bases from J, the gap between germline ends came to 9 bases. The CDR3: CASSLIQGEQYF. CDR3 DNA sequence: TGTGCCAGCAGCTTGATACAGGGTGAGCAGTACTTC. Full variable domain (outside the CDR3, taken from reference TRBV5-5 and TRBJ2-7): DAGVTQSPTHLIKTRGQQVTLRCSPISGHKSVSWYQQVLGQGPQFIFQYYEKEERGRGNFPDRFSARQFPNYSSELNVNALLLGDSALYLCASSLIQGEQYFGPGTRLTVT.